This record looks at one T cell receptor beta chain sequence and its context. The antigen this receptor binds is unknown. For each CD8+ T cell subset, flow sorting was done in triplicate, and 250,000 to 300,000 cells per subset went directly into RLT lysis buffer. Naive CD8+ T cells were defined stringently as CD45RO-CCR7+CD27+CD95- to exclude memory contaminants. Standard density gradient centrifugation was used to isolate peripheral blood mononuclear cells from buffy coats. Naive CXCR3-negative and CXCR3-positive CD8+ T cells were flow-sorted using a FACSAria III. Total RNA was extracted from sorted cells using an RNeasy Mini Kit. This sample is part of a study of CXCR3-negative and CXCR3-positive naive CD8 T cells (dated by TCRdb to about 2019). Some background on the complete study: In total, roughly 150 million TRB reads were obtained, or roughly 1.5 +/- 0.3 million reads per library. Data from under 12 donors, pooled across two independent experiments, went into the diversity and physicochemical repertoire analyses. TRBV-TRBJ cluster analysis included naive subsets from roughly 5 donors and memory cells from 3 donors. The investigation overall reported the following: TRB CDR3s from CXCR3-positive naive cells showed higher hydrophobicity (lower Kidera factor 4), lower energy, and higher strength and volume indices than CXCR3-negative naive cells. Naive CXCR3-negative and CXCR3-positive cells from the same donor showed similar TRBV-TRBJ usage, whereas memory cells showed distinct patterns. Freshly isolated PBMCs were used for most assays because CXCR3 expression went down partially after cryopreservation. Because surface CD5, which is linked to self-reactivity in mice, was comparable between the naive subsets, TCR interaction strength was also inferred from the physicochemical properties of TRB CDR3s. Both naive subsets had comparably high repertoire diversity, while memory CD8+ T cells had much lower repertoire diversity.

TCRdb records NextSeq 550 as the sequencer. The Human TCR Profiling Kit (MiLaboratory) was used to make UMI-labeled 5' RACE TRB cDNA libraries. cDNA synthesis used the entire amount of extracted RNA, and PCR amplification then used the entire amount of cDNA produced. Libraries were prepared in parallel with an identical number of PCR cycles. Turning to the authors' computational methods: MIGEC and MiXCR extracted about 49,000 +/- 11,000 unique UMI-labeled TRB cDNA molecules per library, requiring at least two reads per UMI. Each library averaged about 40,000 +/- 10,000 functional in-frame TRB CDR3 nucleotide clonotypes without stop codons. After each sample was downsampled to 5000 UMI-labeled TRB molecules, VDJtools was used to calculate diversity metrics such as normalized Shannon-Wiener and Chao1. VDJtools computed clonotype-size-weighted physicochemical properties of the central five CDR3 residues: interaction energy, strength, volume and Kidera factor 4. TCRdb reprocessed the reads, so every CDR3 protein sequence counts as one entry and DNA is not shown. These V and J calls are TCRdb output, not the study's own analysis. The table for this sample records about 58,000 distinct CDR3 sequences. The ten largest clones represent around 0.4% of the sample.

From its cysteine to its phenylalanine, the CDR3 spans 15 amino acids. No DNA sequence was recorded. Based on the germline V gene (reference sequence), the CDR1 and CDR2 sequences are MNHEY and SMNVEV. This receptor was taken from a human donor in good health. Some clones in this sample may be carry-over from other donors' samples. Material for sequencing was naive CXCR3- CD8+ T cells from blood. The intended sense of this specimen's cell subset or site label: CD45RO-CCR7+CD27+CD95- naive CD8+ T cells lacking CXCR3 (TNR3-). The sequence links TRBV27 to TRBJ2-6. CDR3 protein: CASSLSSSGANVLTF.